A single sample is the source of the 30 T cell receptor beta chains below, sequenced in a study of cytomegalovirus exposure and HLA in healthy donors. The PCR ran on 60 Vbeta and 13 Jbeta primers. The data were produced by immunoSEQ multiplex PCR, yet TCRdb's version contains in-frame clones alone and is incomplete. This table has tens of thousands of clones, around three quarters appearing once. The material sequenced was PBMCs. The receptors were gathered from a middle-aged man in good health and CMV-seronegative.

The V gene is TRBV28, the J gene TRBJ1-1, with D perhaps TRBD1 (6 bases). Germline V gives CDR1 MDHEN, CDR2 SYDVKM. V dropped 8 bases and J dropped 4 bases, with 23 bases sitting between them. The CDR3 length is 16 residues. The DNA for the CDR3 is TGTGCCAGCCGATCCGGGACACGGGGATTAGGCACTGAAGCTTTCTTT. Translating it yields CASRSGTRGLGTEAFF.

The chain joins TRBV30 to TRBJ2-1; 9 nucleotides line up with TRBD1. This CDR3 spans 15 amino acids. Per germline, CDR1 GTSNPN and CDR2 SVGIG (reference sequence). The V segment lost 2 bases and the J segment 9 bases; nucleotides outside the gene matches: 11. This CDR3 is CAWSIGQGTWLEQFF. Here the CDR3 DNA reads TGTGCCTGGAGTATCGGACAGGGGACATGGCTTGAGCAGTTCTTC.

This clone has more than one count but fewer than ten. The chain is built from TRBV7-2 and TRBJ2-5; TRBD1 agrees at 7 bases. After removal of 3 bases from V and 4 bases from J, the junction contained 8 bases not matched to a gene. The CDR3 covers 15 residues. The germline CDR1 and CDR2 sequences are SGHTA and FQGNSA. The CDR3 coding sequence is TGTGCCAGCAGCTTCCGGACAGGATCGGGAGAGACCCAGTACTTC. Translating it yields CASSFRTGSGETQYF.

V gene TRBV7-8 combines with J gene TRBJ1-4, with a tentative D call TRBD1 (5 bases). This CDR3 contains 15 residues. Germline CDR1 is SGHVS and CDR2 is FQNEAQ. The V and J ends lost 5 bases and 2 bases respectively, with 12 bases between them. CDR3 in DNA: TGTGCCAGCAGCCCACAGACAGCCACTAATGAAAAACTGTTTTTT. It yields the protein CASSPQTATNEKLFF.

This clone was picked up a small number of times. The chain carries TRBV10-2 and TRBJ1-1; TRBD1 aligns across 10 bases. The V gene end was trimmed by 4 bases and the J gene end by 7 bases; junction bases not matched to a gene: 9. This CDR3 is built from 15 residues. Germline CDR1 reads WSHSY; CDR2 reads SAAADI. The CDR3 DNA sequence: TGCGCCAGCAGTGTCTCCGGGACAGGGGTGGTTGAAGCTTTCTTT. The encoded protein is CASSVSGTGVVEAFF.

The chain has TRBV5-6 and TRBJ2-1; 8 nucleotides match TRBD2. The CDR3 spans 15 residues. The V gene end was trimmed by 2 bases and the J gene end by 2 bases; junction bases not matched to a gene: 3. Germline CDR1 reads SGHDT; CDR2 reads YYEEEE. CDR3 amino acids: CASSFSGSAYNEQFF. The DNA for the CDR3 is TGTGCCAGCAGCTTCAGCGGGAGCGCCTACAATGAGCAGTTCTTC.

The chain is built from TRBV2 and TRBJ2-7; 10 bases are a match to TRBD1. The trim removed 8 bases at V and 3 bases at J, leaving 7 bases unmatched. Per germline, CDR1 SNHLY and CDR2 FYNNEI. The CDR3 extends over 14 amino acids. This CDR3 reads CASQTDRGLYEQYF. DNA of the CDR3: TGTGCCAGCCAAACAGACAGGGGGCTCTACGAGCAGTACTTC.

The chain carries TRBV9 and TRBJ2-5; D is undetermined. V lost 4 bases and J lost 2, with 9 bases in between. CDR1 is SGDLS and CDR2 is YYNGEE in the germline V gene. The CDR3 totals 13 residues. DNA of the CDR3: TGTGCCAGCAGCCCTTCGGGTCAAGAGACCCAGTACTTC. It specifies CASSPSGQETQYF.

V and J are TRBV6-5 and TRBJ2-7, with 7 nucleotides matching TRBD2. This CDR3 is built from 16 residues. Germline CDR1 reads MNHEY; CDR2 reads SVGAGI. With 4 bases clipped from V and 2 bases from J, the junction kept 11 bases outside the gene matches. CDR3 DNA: TGTGCCAGCAGTTCCCCCCGTTGGGGGACTACCTACGAGCAGTACTTC. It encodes CASSSPRWGTTYEQYF.

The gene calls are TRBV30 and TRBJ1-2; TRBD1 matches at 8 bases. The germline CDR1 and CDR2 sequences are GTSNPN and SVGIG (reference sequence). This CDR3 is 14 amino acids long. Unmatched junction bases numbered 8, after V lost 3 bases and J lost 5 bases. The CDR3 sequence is CAWRRNRGIYGYTF. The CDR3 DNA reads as TGTGCCTGGAGAAGAAACAGGGGGATTTATGGCTACACCTTC.

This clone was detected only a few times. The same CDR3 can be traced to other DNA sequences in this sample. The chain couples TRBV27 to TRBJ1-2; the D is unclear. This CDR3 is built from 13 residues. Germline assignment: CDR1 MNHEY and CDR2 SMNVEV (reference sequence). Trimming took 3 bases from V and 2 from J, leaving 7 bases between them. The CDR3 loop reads CASSFSGNYGYTF. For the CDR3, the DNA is TGTGCCAGCAGTTTCAGCGGGAACTATGGCTACACCTTC.

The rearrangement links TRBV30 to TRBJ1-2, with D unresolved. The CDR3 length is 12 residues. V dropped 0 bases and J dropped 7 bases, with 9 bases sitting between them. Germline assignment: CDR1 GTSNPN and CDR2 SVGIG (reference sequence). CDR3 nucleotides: TGTGCCTGGAGTGTACTGCGCGGTGGCTACACCTTC. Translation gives CAWSVLRGGYTF.

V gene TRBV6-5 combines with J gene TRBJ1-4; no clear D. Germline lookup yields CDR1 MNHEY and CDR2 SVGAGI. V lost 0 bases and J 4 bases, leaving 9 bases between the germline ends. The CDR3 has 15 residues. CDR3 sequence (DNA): TGTGCCAGCAGTTACTCGGGGAGGAGTAATGAAAAACTGTTTTTT. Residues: CASSYSGRSNEKLFF.

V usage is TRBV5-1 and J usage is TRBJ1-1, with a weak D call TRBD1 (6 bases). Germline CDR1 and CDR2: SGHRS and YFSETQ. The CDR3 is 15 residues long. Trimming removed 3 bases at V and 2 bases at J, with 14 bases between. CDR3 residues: CASSSGRGQNTEAFF. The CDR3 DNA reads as TGCGCCAGCAGCTCGGGCAGGGGACAAAACACTGAAGCTTTCTTT.

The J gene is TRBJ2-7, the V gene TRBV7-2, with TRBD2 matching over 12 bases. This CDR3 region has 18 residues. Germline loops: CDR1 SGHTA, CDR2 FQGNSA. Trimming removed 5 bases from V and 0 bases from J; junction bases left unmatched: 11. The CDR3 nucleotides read TGTGCCAGCAGCCCATTCCAGTCTAGCGGGAGGGACTCCTACGAGCAGTACTTC. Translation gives CASSPFQSSGRDSYEQYF. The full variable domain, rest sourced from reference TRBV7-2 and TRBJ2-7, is GAGVSQSPSNKVTEKGKDVELRCDPISGHTALYWYRQSLGQGLEFLIYFQGNSAPDKSGLPSDRFSAERTGGSVSTLTIQRTQQEDSAVYLCASSPFQSSGRDSYEQYFGPGTRLTVT.

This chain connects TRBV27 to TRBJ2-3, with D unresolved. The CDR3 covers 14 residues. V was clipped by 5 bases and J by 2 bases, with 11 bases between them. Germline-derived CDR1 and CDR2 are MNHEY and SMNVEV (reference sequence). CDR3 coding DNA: TGTGCCAGCAGTCCCCCGACATTCACAGATACGCAGTATTTT. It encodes CASSPPTFTDTQYF.

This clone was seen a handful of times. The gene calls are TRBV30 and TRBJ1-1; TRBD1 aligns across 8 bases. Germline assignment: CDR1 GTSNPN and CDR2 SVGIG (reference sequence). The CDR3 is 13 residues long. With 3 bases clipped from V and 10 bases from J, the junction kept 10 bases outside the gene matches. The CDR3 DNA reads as TGTGCCTGGAGGGGACAGGCGCCCGGCCGAGCTTTCTTT. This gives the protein CAWRGQAPGRAFF.

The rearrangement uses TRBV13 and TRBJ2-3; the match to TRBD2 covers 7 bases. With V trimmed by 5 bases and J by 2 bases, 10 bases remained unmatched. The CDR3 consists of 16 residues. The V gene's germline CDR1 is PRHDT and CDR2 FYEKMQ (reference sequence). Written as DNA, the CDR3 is TGTGCCAGCAGCCCAGCCACGGGAGGACACACAGATACGCAGTATTTT. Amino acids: CASSPATGGHTDTQYF.

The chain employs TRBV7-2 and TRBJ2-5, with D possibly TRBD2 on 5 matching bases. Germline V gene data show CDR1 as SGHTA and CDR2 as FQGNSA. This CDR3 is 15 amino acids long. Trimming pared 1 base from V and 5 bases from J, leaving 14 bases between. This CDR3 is CASSLGLEWRETQYF. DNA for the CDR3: TGTGCCAGCAGCTTAGGCTTAGAATGGAGGGAGACCCAGTACTTC.

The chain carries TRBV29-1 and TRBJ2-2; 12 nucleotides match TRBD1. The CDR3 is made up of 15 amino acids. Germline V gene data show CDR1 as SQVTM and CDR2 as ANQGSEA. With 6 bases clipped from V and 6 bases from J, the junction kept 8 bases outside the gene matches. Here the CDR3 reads CSVPGGTGGPGELFF. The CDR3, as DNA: TGCAGCGTCCCCGGGGGGACAGGGGGCCCCGGGGAGCTGTTTTTT.

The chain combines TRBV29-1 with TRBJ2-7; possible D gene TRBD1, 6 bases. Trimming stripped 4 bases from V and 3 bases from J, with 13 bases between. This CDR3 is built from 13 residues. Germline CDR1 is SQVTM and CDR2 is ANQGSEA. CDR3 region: CSVVFRGNYEQYF. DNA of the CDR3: TGCAGCGTTGTGTTCAGGGGCAACTACGAGCAGTACTTC.

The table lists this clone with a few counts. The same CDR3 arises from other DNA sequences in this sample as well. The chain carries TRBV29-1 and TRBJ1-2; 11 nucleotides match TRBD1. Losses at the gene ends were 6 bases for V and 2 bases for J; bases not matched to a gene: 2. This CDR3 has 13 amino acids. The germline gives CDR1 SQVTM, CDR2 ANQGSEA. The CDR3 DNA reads TGCAGCGTCGGGACAGGGGGGAACTATGGCTACACCTTC. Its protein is CSVGTGGNYGYTF. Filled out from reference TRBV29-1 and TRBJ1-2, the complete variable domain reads SAVISQKPSRDICQRGTSLTIQCQVDSQVTMMFWYRQQPGQSLTLIATANQGSEATYESGFVIDKFPISRPNLTFSTLTVSNMSPEDSSIYLCSVGTGGNYGYTFGSGTRLTVV.

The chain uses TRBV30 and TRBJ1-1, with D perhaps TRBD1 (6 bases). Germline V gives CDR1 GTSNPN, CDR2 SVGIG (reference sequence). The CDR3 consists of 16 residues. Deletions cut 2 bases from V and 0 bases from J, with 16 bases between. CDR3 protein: CAWSRGEGGMNTEAFF. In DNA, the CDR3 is TGTGCCTGGAGTCGGGGGGAGGGGGGCATGAACACTGAAGCTTTCTTT.

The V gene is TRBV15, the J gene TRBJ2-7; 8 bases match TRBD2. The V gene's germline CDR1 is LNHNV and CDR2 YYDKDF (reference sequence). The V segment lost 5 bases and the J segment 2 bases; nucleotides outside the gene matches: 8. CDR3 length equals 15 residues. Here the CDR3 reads CATSGERERAYEQYF. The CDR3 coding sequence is TGTGCCACCAGCGGGGAGCGGGAGCGGGCCTACGAGCAGTACTTC.

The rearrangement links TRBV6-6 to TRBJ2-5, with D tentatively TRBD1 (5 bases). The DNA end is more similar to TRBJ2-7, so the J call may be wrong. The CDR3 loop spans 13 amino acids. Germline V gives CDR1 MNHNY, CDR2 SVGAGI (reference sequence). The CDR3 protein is CASRNTGQYEQYF. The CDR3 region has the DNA TGTGCCAGCCGGAATACAGGCCAATACGAGCAGTACTTC.

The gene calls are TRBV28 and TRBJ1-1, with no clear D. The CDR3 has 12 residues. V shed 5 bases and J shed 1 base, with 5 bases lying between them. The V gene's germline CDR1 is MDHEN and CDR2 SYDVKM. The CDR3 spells CASSPGNTEAFF. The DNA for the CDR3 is TGTGCCAGCAGTCCCGGGAACACTGAAGCTTTCTTT.

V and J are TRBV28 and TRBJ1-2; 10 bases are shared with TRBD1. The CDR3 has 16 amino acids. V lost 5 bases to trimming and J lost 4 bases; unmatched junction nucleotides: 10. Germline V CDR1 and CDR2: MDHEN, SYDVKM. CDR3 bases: TGTGCCAGCAGTCCCATGGGACAGGGGTCTTCCTATGGCTACACCTTC. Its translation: CASSPMGQGSSYGYTF.

CDR3 coding DNA: TGTGCCTGGAGGGCTCGGACTGGAAATACCGGGGAGCTGTTTTTT. Translation: CAWRARTGNTGELFF. J is TRBJ2-2 and V is TRBV30; D is possibly TRBD2 (5 bases). Per the germline V gene, CDR1 is GTSNPN and CDR2 is SVGIG (reference sequence). The V end was cut by 3 bases, the J end by 5 bases, with 16 bases between. The CDR3 is 15 residues long. The entire variable domain, with the rest obtained from reference TRBV30 and TRBJ2-2, is as follows: SQTIHQWPATLVQPVGSPLSLECTVEGTSNPNLYWYRQAAGRGLQLLFYSVGIGQISSEVPQNLSASRPQDRQFILSSKKLLLSDSGFYLCAWRARTGNTGELFFGEGSRLTVL.

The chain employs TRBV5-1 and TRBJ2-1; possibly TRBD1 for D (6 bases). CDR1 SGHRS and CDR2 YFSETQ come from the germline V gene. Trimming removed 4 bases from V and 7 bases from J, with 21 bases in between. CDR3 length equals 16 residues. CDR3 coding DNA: TGCGCCAGCAGCCCTCCTTCCGGGACAAGGAATAATGAGCAGTTCTTC. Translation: CASSPPSGTRNNEQFF.

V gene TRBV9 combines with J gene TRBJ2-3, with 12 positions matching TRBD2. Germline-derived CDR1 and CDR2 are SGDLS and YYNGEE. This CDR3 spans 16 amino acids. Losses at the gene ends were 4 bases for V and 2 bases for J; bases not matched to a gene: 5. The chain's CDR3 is CASSPRTSGNTDTQYF. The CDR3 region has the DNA TGTGCCAGCAGCCCGAGGACTAGCGGGAACACAGATACGCAGTATTTT.